A selection of T cell receptor beta chains follows, all from one sample in a study of metastatic and nonmetastatic thyroid tumors. Via MiXCR, TCRdb re-called the PCR reads. The sample yields approximately 44,000 clones, about 24% seen once. The material sequenced was tumor tissue. The receptors were sampled from a female donor with papillary thyroid cancer or a benign thyroid nodule (not recorded which). Some clones in this sample may be carry-over from other donors' samples. Both conserved end residues are part of each CDR3. D genes are given only for firm matches. Only some rows state a clone size, as once, few, many or a class for expanded clones.

size: few
D: NA
V: TRBV27
J: TRBJ2-5
DNA: TGTGCCAGCAGCCCCGGTGGAGGTTGGGTTGAGACCCAGTACTTC
CDR3: CASSPGGGWVETQYF

size: NA
D: TRBD2
V: TRBV6-9
J: TRBJ2-4
DNA: TGTGCCAGCAGTTATCCCGCGACTAGCGGAAACATTCAGTACTTC
CDR3: CASSYPATSGNIQYF

size: NA
D: NA
V: TRBV6-4
J: TRBJ2-1
DNA: TGTGCCAGCTCACCGGGGGAGACCGAAGAGCAGTTCTTC
CDR3: CASSPGETEEQFF

size: many
D: TRBD2
V: TRBV2
J: TRBJ2-3
DNA: TGTGCCAGCAATGGCGGGAGCGGCACAGATACGCAGTATTTT
CDR3: CASNGGSGTDTQYF

size: many
D: NA
V: TRBV30
J: TRBJ2-2
DNA: TGTGCCTGGAGGGATTTAAGGCTTGGAAACACCGGGGAGCTGTTTTTT
CDR3: CAWRDLRLGNTGELFF

size: many
D: NA
V: TRBV2
J: TRBJ1-3
DNA: TGTGCCAGCAGGGCAGCCACCGGGGCAGGAAACACCATATATTTT
CDR3: CASRAATGAGNTIYF

size: NA
D: TRBD2
V: TRBV11-2
J: TRBJ2-1
DNA: TGTGCCAGCAGGGGAGCGGGAGGGGGATACAATGAGCAGTTCTTC
CDR3: CASRGAGGGYNEQFF

size: NA
D: TRBD1
V: TRBV24-1
J: TRBJ1-4
DNA: TGTGCCCCCGACAGGGTTAATGAAAAACTGTTTTTT
CDR3: CAPDRVNEKLFF

size: many
D: NA
V: TRBV24-1
J: TRBJ2-1
DNA: TGTGCCACCAGTGACCGAACCACCGGGACTCCGAACAATGAGCAGTTCTTC
CDR3: CATSDRTTGTPNNEQFF

size: NA
D: NA
V: TRBV5-1
J: TRBJ2-3
DNA: TGTGCCAGCAGTGGGCCCGCAGGGGCTAGCACAGATACGCAGTATTTT
CDR3: CASSGPAGASTDTQYF

size: many
D: NA
V: TRBV4-1
J: TRBJ2-7
DNA: TGCGCCAGCAGCCAAGACCCGGGGCTCTCCTACGAGCAGTACTTC
CDR3: CASSQDPGLSYEQYF

size: many
D: TRBD2
V: TRBV20-1
J: TRBJ2-7
DNA: TGCAGTGCTCTTACTAGCGGGAGAATCGACGAGCAGTACTTC
CDR3: CSALTSGRIDEQYF

size: few
D: NA
V: TRBV27
J: TRBJ2-7
DNA: TGTGCCAGCAGTAGTAGTCAGTTGGTCTACGAGCAGTACTTC
CDR3: CASSSSQLVYEQYF

size: NA
D: TRBD2
V: TRBV9
J: TRBJ2-1
DNA: TGTGCCAGCAGCGTAGGCGGGGGTTCCTACAATGAGCAGTTCTTC
CDR3: CASSVGGGSYNEQFF

size: few
D: TRBD1
V: TRBV12-3/TRBV12-4
J: TRBJ2-2
DNA: TGTGCCAGCAGGCAGGGGGCGCAAGCTGGGGAGCTGTTTTTT
CDR3: CASRQGAQAGELFF

size: many
D: NA
V: TRBV20-1
J: TRBJ2-7
DNA: TGCAGTGCTAGGGTGGGCGGTAAATCCTACGAGCAGTACTTC
CDR3: CSARVGGKSYEQYF

size: large
D: NA
V: TRBV12-3/TRBV12-4
J: TRBJ1-3
DNA: TGTGCCAGCAGTTGGGGTGGGGGGGCTGGAAACACCATATATTTT
CDR3: CASSWGGGAGNTIYF

size: many
D: TRBD1
V: TRBV24-1
J: TRBJ2-5
DNA: TGTGCCACCAGTGCGCCGGGACAGGGGGCGGGAGAGACCCAGTACTTC
CDR3: CATSAPGQGAGETQYF

size: medium-sized
D: NA
V: TRBV6-1
J: TRBJ1-3
DNA: TGTGCCAGCAAAGGACGGGATAACTCTGGAAACACCATATATTTT
CDR3: CASKGRDNSGNTIYF

size: NA
D: NA
V: TRBV6-1
J: TRBJ2-7
DNA: TGCGCCAGCAGTGAAAGTTGGACTACCTACGAGCATTACTTC
CDR3: CASSESWTTYEHYF

size: NA
D: NA
V: TRBV20-1
J: TRBJ1-1
DNA: TGCAGTGCTCGTGGCCGGGACGGACAATCTGAAGCTTTCTTT
CDR3: CSARGRDGQSEAFF

size: few
D: NA
V: TRBV28
J: TRBJ2-3
DNA: TGTGCCAGCAGCTTTGGTAGGTCCGATACGCAGTATTTT
CDR3: CASSFGRSDTQYF

size: many
D: TRBD1
V: TRBV4-3
J: TRBJ1-2
DNA: TGCGCCAGCAGCCAAGATCGACAGGGGGGCTATGGCTACACCTTC
CDR3: CASSQDRQGGYGYTF

size: many
D: NA
V: TRBV6-4
J: TRBJ2-2
DNA: TGTGCCAGCAGTGACTCCGGGGGGCAGGCAGCGAACACCGGGGAGCTGTTTTTT
CDR3: CASSDSGGQAANTGELFF

size: many
D: NA
V: TRBV2
J: TRBJ1-6
DNA: TGTGCCAGCACCCAAACAGGGCTAGCGTCACCCCTCCACTTT
CDR3: CASTQTGLASPLHF

size: few
D: NA
V: TRBV7-8
J: TRBJ1-6
DNA: TGTGCCAGCAGCTTAAAGACCGGGTATAATTCACCCCTCCACTTT
CDR3: CASSLKTGYNSPLHF

size: NA
D: NA
V: TRBV28
J: TRBJ1-2
DNA: TGTGCCAGCAGGGAACAGGGTATGGGTGGCTACACCTTC
CDR3: CASREQGMGGYTF

size: few
D: NA
V: TRBV6-2/TRBV6-3
J: TRBJ2-6
DNA: TGTGCCAGCAGTTCCCTGTACATCCTTTACTCTGGGGCCAACGTCCTGACTTTC
CDR3: CASSSLYILYSGANVLTF

size: many
D: NA
V: TRBV5-1
J: TRBJ2-1
DNA: TGCGCCAGCAGCTTGGATGTGGGCCCCTACAATGAGCAGTTCTTC
CDR3: CASSLDVGPYNEQFF

size: NA
D: TRBD2
V: TRBV20-1
J: TRBJ2-7
DNA: TGCAGTGTACCGGGGGGGACCTACGAGCAGTACTTC
CDR3: CSVPGGTYEQYF

size: many
D: TRBD2
V: TRBV13
J: TRBJ2-1
DNA: TGTGCCAGCAGCAACGCCGGGACTAGGCTGGCGGACAATGAGCAGTTCTTC
CDR3: CASSNAGTRLADNEQFF

size: NA
D: TRBD2
V: TRBV28
J: TRBJ2-5
DNA: TGTGCCAGCAGTTTATGGGGAGGGTCTCCTTCCAAAGAGACCCAGTACTTC
CDR3: CASSLWGGSPSKETQYF

size: few
D: NA
V: TRBV19
J: TRBJ2-7
DNA: TGTGCCAGTAGTCGAAAGATTTTCTCCTACGAGCAGTACTTC
CDR3: CASSRKIFSYEQYF

size: many
D: TRBD1
V: TRBV12-3/TRBV12-4
J: TRBJ2-2
DNA: TGTGCCAGCAGAAGAGGGACAGGGAACACCGGGGAGCTGTTTTTT
CDR3: CASRRGTGNTGELFF

size: few
D: TRBD2
V: TRBV27
J: TRBJ2-3
DNA: TGTGCCAGTCATCTAGCGGCCCAAGGCACAGATACGCAGTATTTT
CDR3: CASHLAAQGTDTQYF

size: many
D: TRBD1
V: TRBV3-1
J: TRBJ1-4
DNA: TGTGCCAGCAGCCAAGGGACAGGCGACAATGAAAAACTGTTTTTT
CDR3: CASSQGTGDNEKLFF

size: many
D: TRBD1
V: TRBV10-3
J: TRBJ2-2
DNA: TGTGCCATCGGCGGACAGGGGCGAGGCACCGGGGAGCTGTTTTTT
CDR3: CAIGGQGRGTGELFF

size: many
D: NA
V: TRBV18
J: TRBJ2-2
DNA: TGTGCCAGCCCGCAGGACACCGGGGAGCTGTTTTTT
CDR3: CASPQDTGELFF

size: many
D: NA
V: TRBV24-1
J: TRBJ1-3
DNA: TGTGCCACCAGTGACCCCGTGCGCGTCTCTGGAAACACCATATATTTT
CDR3: CATSDPVRVSGNTIYF

size: NA
D: NA
V: TRBV20-1
J: TRBJ2-1
DNA: TGCAGTGCTGCCCCTTTGGGGGGGGGCAACTACAATGAGCAGTTCTTC
CDR3: CSAAPLGGGNYNEQFF

size: NA
D: TRBD1
V: TRBV6-1
J: TRBJ2-7
DNA: TGTGCCAGCAAACGACAGGGAAACTCCTACGAGCAGTACTTC
CDR3: CASKRQGNSYEQYF

size: many
D: NA
V: TRBV7-2
J: TRBJ1-4
DNA: TGTGCCAGCAGCTTAACTGACAATGAAAAACTGTTTTTT
CDR3: CASSLTDNEKLFF

size: NA
D: TRBD1
V: TRBV11-2
J: TRBJ2-7
DNA: TGTGCCAGCAGCAATCTTCGACAGGGACAGGGTTACGAGCAGTACTTC
CDR3: CASSNLRQGQGYEQYF

size: many
D: NA
V: TRBV6-1
J: TRBJ1-1
DNA: TGTGCCAGCAGCGCTCCGGGACTCACCACTGAAGCTTTCTTT
CDR3: CASSAPGLTTEAFF

size: few
D: TRBD1
V: TRBV20-1
J: TRBJ1-1
DNA: TGCAGTGCGCCAAGGAGGGGGCCTACACCTTTGAACACTGAAGCTTTCTTT
CDR3: CSAPRRGPTPLNTEAFF